Below, 9 T cell receptor beta chains from the same sample are listed, as sequenced in a study of early T cells in non-severe SARS-CoV-2 infection. From the 5' RACE reads, TCRdb called clonotypes with MiXCR, one entry per CDR3 protein. The sample includes fewer than 70,000 distinct CDR3 sequences, 4% to 6% of them seen just once. This material consisted of whole blood, taken at baseline. These TCRs come from an adult who was a healthcare worker with PCR-confirmed SARS-CoV-2 infection or an uninfected control (not recorded which). The donor label of this sample is uncertain.

The sample holds many counts of this clonotype. The chain combines TRBV7-9 with TRBJ1-2; D remains unclear. The CDR3 loop spans 14 amino acids. Germline V gene lookup returns CDR1 SEHNR and CDR2 FQNEAQ (reference sequence). V lost 1 base and J 3 bases, leaving 9 bases between the germline ends. This chain's CDR3 is CASSLDTAHYGYTF. The CDR3 DNA follows: TGTGCCAGCAGCTTAGACACGGCCCACTATGGCTACACCTTC.

This clonotype was detected many times. CDR3 loop: CSAMKGGDNEQFF. Written as DNA, the CDR3 is TGCAGTGCGATGAAGGGGGGGGACAATGAGCAGTTCTTC. J is TRBJ2-1 and V is TRBV20-1; a possible D gene is TRBD2 (7 bases). CDR1 is DFQATT, CDR2 SNEGSKA, per germline (reference sequence). This CDR3 spans 13 amino acids. V lost 6 bases, J lost 5 bases, and 14 bases lay in between.

This clonotype was detected many times. The chain uses TRBV7-2 and TRBJ1-1, with D unclear. CDR3 length: 14 residues. Germline V gives CDR1 SGHTA, CDR2 FQGNSA. V was shortened by 2 bases and J by 4 bases, with 11 bases between the two germline ends. Here the CDR3 DNA reads TGTGCCAGCAGCTTAACGGGCTCGAGCACTGAAGCTTTCTTT. It is translated as CASSLTGSSTEAFF. The full variable domain, its missing parts supplied by reference TRBV7-2 and TRBJ1-1, is GAGVSQSPSNKVTEKGKDVELRCDPISGHTALYWYRQSLGQGLEFLIYFQGNSAPDKSGLPSDRFSAERTGGSVSTLTIQRTQQEDSAVYLCASSLTGSSTEAFFGQGTRLTVV.

The sample holds a few counts of this clonotype. This rearrangement joins TRBV12-3 or TRBV12-4 to TRBJ1-1, with D possibly matching TRBD1 (6 bases). The CDR3 has 15 amino acids. V lost 3 bases, J lost 5 bases, and 16 bases lay in between. This CDR3 is CASSFSGARRTEAFF. The CDR3 coding sequence is TGTGCCAGCAGTTTTTCGGGGGCGAGGAGGACTGAAGCTTTCTTT.

This clonotype was counted only a few times. V usage is TRBV12-3 or TRBV12-4 and J usage is TRBJ1-2; TRBD1 matches 9 bases. There are 14 residues in the CDR3. The V gene end was trimmed by 5 bases and the J gene end by 8 bases; junction bases not matched to a gene: 9. In nucleotides, the CDR3 is TGTGCCAGCAGTCCTTACAGGGGGCCGGAAGGCTACACCTTC. Protein: CASSPYRGPEGYTF.

The table lists this clonotype with many counts. This rearrangement joins TRBV24-1 to TRBJ1-1; D gene unclear. Trimming removed 6 bases from V and 6 bases from J, with 13 bases in between. Germline V CDR1 and CDR2: KGHDR, SFDVKD. This CDR3 has 13 residues. The CDR3 DNA is TGTGCCACCAGTTCGTCCGGCTATGCTGAAGCTTTCTTT. Encoded protein: CATSSSGYAEAFF.

In this sample, this clonotype turned up many times. A junction boundary mismatches the germline segment, possibly from a read error. CDR3 in amino acids: CASSVGDTQYF. CDR3 nucleotide sequence: TGCGCCAGCAGTGTCGGAGATACGCAGTATTTT. This chain links TRBV9 with TRBJ2-3; D is uncertain. Germline values: CDR1 SGDLS, CDR2 YYNGEE. The CDR3 runs to 11 residues. Full variable domain (remainder filled in from reference TRBV9 and TRBJ2-3): DSGVTQTPKHLITATGQRVTLRCSPRSGDLSVYWYQQSLDQGLQFLIQYYNGEERAKGNILERFSAQQFPDLHSELNLSSLELGDSALYFCASSVGDTQYFGPGTRLTVL.

The rearrangement links TRBV29-1 to TRBJ2-7, with 9 bases matching TRBD1. The germline CDR1 and CDR2 sequences are SQVTM and ANQGSEA. After removal of 6 bases from V and 5 bases from J, the junction contained 11 bases not matched to a gene. The CDR3 extends over 14 amino acids. The CDR3 bases are TGCAGCGTGACGAGGGGACAGGGAGGCCACGAGCAGTACTTC. Translated, it gives CSVTRGQGGHEQYF.

This clonotype was seen at least ten times. The chain links TRBV20-1 to TRBJ2-3; TRBD1 agrees at 9 bases. CDR3 length: 10 residues. Germline values: CDR1 DFQATT, CDR2 SNEGSKA (reference sequence). Trimming removed 1 base from V and 13 bases from J; junction bases left unmatched: 0. Here the CDR3 reads CSARGTGEYF. The CDR3 DNA sequence: TGCAGTGCTAGAGGGACAGGGGAGTATTTT.